These 3 T cell receptor beta chains were sequenced from one sample in a study of post-analysis software for immune sequencing data. Notes on the study in general: Included in a set of about 5 TRBV segments more frequent in patients than controls were TRBV5-6, TRBV5-1 and TRBV20-1.

These receptors have no known antigen. Presence of unique molecular identifiers characterized the TCR beta cDNA libraries. TCRdb re-called the PCR reads through MiXCR, storing one row per CDR3 protein. This repertoire shows around 770,000 distinct CDR3 sequences, just over 45% found once; its top ten account for around 4.7%. Sequenced: blood. Receptor source: a girl between 10 and 17 years old with multiple sclerosis.

The gene calls are TRBV12-3 or TRBV12-4 and TRBJ2-3; D call uncertain. The CDR3 is made up of 14 amino acids. With 6 bases removed from V and 2 bases from J, the gap between germline ends came to 12 bases. The CDR3 is CASSDNFPTDTQYF. CDR3 in DNA: TGTGCCAGCAGCGACAACTTCCCCACAGATACGCAGTATTTT.

The V call is TRBV29-1, the J call TRBJ2-3; D gene unclear. There are 13 residues in the CDR3. Trimming removed 6 bases from V and 3 bases from J, with 13 bases in between. Germline V CDR1 and CDR2: SQVTM, ANQGSEA. Here the CDR3 reads CSVSPVGTDTQYF. CDR3 bases: TGCAGCGTCTCCCCGGTGGGGACAGATACGCAGTATTTT.

This sequence joins TRBV11-2 and TRBJ2-5; 14 positions agree with TRBD2. This CDR3 region has 16 residues. Germline V gene lookup returns CDR1 SGHAT and CDR2 FQNNGV. J was trimmed by 5 bases and V by 5 bases; bases with no gene match: 7. The CDR3 here is CASSPGLAGGVETQYF. The CDR3 coding sequence is TGTGCCAGCAGCCCAGGACTAGCGGGAGGTGTGGAGACCCAGTACTTC.